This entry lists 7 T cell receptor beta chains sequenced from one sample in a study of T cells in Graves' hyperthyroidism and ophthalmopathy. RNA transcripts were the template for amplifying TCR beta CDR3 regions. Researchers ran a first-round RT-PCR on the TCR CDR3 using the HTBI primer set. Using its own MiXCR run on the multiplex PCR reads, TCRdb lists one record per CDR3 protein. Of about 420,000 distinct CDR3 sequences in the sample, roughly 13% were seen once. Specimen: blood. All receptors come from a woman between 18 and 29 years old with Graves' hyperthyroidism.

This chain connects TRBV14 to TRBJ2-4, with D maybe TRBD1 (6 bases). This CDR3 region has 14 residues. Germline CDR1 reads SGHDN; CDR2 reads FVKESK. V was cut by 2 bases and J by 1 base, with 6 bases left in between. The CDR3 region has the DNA TGTGCCAGCAGCCAACAGGGGGCCAAAAACATTCAGTACTTC. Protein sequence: CASSQQGAKNIQYF.

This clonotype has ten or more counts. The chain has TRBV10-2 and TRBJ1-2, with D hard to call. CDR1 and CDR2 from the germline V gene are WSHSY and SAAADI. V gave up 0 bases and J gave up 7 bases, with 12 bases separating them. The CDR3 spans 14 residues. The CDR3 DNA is TGCGCCAGCAGTGAGTCCTCTCGAAGGTTTGGCTACACCTTC. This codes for CASSESSRRFGYTF.

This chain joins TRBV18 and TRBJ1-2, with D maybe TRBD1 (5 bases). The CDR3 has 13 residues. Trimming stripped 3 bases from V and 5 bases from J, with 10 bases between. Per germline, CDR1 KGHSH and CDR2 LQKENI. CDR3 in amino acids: CASSPGPEYGYTF. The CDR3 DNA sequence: TGTGCCAGCTCACCGGGACCCGAATATGGCTACACCTTC.

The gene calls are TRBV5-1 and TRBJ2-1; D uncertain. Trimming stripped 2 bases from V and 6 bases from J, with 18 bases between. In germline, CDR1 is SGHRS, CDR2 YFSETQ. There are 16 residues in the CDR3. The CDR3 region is CASSLPGRTQVNEQFF. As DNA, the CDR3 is TGCGCCAGCAGCTTACCGGGCAGAACCCAAGTCAATGAGCAGTTCTTC.

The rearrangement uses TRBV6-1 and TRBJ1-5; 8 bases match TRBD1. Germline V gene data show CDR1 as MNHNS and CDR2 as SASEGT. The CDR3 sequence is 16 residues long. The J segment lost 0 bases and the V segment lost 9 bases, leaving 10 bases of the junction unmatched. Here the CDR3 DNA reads TGTGCCAGTAGAGCACAGGGGGTCTATAGCAATCAGCCCCAGCATTTT. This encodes CASRAQGVYSNQPQHF.

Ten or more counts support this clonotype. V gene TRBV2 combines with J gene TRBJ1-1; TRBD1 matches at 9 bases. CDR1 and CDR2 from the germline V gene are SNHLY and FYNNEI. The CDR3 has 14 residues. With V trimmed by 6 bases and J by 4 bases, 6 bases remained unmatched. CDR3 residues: CASRNDRGGTEAFF. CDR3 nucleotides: TGTGCCAGCAGGAATGACAGGGGGGGCACTGAAGCTTTCTTT.

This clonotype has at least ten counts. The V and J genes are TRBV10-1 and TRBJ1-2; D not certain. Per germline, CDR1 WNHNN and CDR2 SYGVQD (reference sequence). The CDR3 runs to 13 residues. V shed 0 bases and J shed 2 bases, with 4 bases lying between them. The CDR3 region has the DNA TGCGCCAGCAGTGAGTCAGGAAACTATGGCTACACCTTC. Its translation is CASSESGNYGYTF.